This is a list of T cell receptor beta chains from one sample in a study of vaccination and CD4 T cells after COVID-19. These receptors' antigens are unknown. A single record per CDR3 protein comes from TCRdb applying MiXCR to the PCR reads. Among 11,000 or so distinct CDR3 sequences listed, approximately 53% were seen once. What was sequenced was CD4+ T cells from blood, cultured in vitro. These receptors were taken from a human donor who had recovered from COVID-19. Both conserved end residues are part of each CDR3. The order of the fields is D gene, V gene, clone size, J gene, CDR3 length, CDR3 protein, CDR3 DNA. D genes are given only for firm matches. A row's size may be missing; if present it is once, few, many or a size class.

TRBD2	TRBV20-1	few	TRBJ2-3	17	CSALRQKGTSIPDTQYF	TGCAGTGCTCTAAGACAAAAGGGGACTAGTATCCCAGATACGCAGTATTTT
.	TRBV18	.	TRBJ2-3	14	CASSPFEGTDTQYF	TGTGCCAGCTCACCCTTCGAGGGCACAGATACGCAGTATTTT
.	TRBV18	.	TRBJ2-2	15	CASSPGAGGTGELFF	TGTGCCAGCTCACCAGGGGCCGGAGGCACCGGGGAGCTGTTTTTT
.	TRBV6-1	.	TRBJ2-1	14	CAGGGGSIFNEQFF	TGTGCCGGGGGTGGGGGGAGTATTTTTAATGAGCAGTTCTTC
TRBD2	TRBV7-2	.	TRBJ2-2	15	CASSKTSGSDGELFF	TGTGCCAGCAGCAAGACTAGCGGGAGTGATGGGGAGCTGTTTTTT
.	TRBV20-1	.	TRBJ2-7	13	CSAVRDTPYEQYF	TGCAGTGCTGTCCGGGACACCCCCTACGAGCAGTACTTC
.	TRBV24-1	.	TRBJ2-7	15	CATSDSGTESYEQYF	TGTGCCACCAGTGATTCCGGGACGGAATCCTACGAGCAGTACTTC
.	TRBV6-1	few	TRBJ1-2	12	CASSRQGYGYTF	TGTGCCAGCAGTCGGCAGGGATATGGCTACACCTTC
.	TRBV30	few	TRBJ1-5	13	CAWSDSGNQPQHF	TGTGCCTGGAGTGATTCTGGGAATCAGCCCCAGCATTTT
TRBD2	TRBV28	.	TRBJ2-7	15	CASSSPAGGPYEQYF	TGTGCCAGCAGTTCCCCAGCGGGAGGGCCCTACGAGCAGTACTTC
.	TRBV2	.	TRBJ1-1	13	CASSTGPGAEAFF	TGTGCCAGCAGTACAGGCCCGGGGGCTGAAGCTTTCTTT
.	TRBV6-1	.	TRBJ2-1	11	CASSEQAEQFF	TGTGCCAGCAGTGAACAGGCTGAGCAGTTCTTC
.	TRBV11-3	.	TRBJ2-2	13	CASSLTSPGELFF	TGTGCCAGCAGCTTAACAAGCCCGGGGGAGCTGTTTTTT
.	TRBV6-2/TRBV6-3	few	TRBJ1-5	12	CASGAVNQPQHF	TGTGCCAGCGGGGCGGTCAATCAGCCCCAGCATTTT
.	TRBV9	.	TRBJ2-2	11	CASSGTGELFF	TGTGCCAGCTCGGGAACCGGGGAGCTGTTTTTT
.	TRBV6-2/TRBV6-3	.	TRBJ1-3	14	CASTQVYSGNTIYF	TGTGCCAGCACCCAGGTTTACTCTGGAAACACCATATATTTT
.	TRBV7-2	few	TRBJ1-3	14	CASSPVRAGNTIYF	TGTGCCAGCAGCCCCGTTAGGGCTGGAAACACCATATATTTT
.	TRBV30	.	TRBJ2-7	13	CAWNADSSYEQYF	TGTGCCTGGAACGCGGATAGCTCCTACGAGCAGTACTTC
.	TRBV7-3	few	TRBJ2-5	15	CASSSQPRARETQYF	TGTGCCAGCAGCTCACAACCACGGGCCCGGGAGACCCAGTACTTC
.	TRBV20-1	once	TRBJ2-7	13	CSARMQGSYEQYF	TGCAGTGCTAGAATGCAGGGTAGCTACGAGCAGTACTTC